A selection of T cell receptor beta chains follows, all from one sample in a study of T cells in localized non-small cell lung cancer. Clones were sequenced by immunoSEQ multiplex PCR, and TCRdb holds only the in-frame ones, with some missing. The sample lists more than 25,000 clones; roughly nine tenths were seen once. This specimen was peripheral blood, taken before any cancer treatment. These receptors were obtained from a woman aged 35-70 years with stage I lung adenocarcinoma. Both conserved end residues are part of each CDR3. D genes are given only for firm matches. Size tells how often a clone was seen (once, few, many) or the class of an expanded clone, and some rows leave it out.

clone_size | d_call | j_call | v_call | cdr3_nt | cdr3_aa
- | TRBD1 | TRBJ1-1 | TRBV6-1 | TGTGCCAGCAGTGAAGCGGGGACAGGGAAAGCTTTCTTT | CASSEAGTGKAFF
- | TRBD2 | TRBJ2-2 | TRBV5-6 | TGTGCCAGCAGCTTGAGGCTAGCGGGGAACCTGAACACCGGGGAGCTGTTTTTT | CASSLRLAGNLNTGELFF
- | - | TRBJ1-2 | TRBV28 | TGTGCCAGCAGTCCTCTTCCGGGGTATGGCTACACCTTC | CASSPLPGYGYTF
- | - | TRBJ2-2 | TRBV10-3 | TGTGCCTCCAGTCTGGGGGGTATTATTTCCGGGGAGCTGTTTTTT | CASSLGGIISGELFF
- | TRBD1 | TRBJ2-7 | TRBV30 | TGTGCCTGGAGTGTTCCGGGACAGGGACTCTACGAGCAGTACTTC | CAWSVPGQGLYEQYF
few | TRBD1 | TRBJ1-4 | TRBV4-2 | TGTGCCAGCAGCCAAGAGGGACAGAGCGCAACTAATGAAAAACTGTTTTTT | CASSQEGQSATNEKLFF
- | TRBD2 | TRBJ2-3 | TRBV11-2 | TGTGCCAGCAGCTCGACTAGCGGGGGAAACACAGATACGCAGTATTTT | CASSSTSGGNTDTQYF
- | TRBD1 | TRBJ2-7 | TRBV28 | TGTGCCAGCAGCCGACGACAGGGCACCGGGCGCGAGCAGTACTTC | CASSRRQGTGREQYF
- | - | TRBJ2-3 | TRBV18 | TGTGCCAGCTCACCAGGCGCTCCGGGGGCGGCAGATACGCAGTATTTT | CASSPGAPGAADTQYF
- | - | TRBJ1-2 | TRBV30 | TGTGCCTGGAGTACAGGGTATGACTATGGCTACACCTTC | CAWSTGYDYGYTF
few | - | TRBJ2-7 | TRBV7-9 | TGTGCCAGCAGCCCCGGACTGAGGGCCTTCGAGCAGTACTTC | CASSPGLRAFEQYF
- | TRBD2 | TRBJ2-5 | TRBV19 | TGTGCCAGTAGTATTGGCGGGAGCAAAGAGACCCAGTACTTC | CASSIGGSKETQYF
once | - | TRBJ1-1 | TRBV7-8 | TGTGCCAGCAGCTCCGGACGGACTAACACTGAAGCTTTCTTT | CASSSGRTNTEAFF
- | - | TRBJ1-1 | TRBV5-5 | TGTGCCAGCAGCTTGGCCGCTTACAGCATGAACACTGAAGCTTTCTTT | CASSLAAYSMNTEAFF
large | - | TRBJ1-2 | TRBV19 | TGTGCCAGTAGTATAGATTGGCCAGGGGTTTATGGCTACACCTTC | CASSIDWPGVYGYTF
- | TRBD2 | TRBJ2-1 | TRBV10-2 | TGCGCCAGCACCCTAGCGGGAGTCGGGGATGAGCAGTTCTTC | CASTLAGVGDEQFF
- | TRBD2 | TRBJ2-1 | TRBV9 | TGTGCCAGCAGCGTAGCCGCACTAGCGGGAGGCGATGAGCAGTTCTTC | CASSVAALAGGDEQFF
few | TRBD2 | TRBJ2-1 | TRBV5-1 | TGCGCCAGCAGGTTAGAAGCGGGGGGGCAATCTGAGCAGTTCTTC | CASRLEAGGQSEQFF
- | - | TRBJ2-1 | TRBV6-6 | TGTGCCAGCAGTACCTTAGGGGGAGCTTCCTACAATGAGCAGTTCTTC | CASSTLGGASYNEQFF
- | TRBD1 | TRBJ2-6 | TRBV6-1 | TGTGCCAGCACTGAGCCGGGGGACAGGGGGCTCGGTGGGGCCAACGTCCTGACTTTC | CASTEPGDRGLGGANVLTF
- | - | TRBJ1-2 | TRBV5-1 | TGCGCCAGCAGCTTGGCAGGGACACAGGCATTCTATGGCTACACCTTC | CASSLAGTQAFYGYTF
- | - | TRBJ2-2 | TRBV7-9 | TGTGCCAGCAGCTTAGGTCCCGGGGAGCTGTTTTTT | CASSLGPGELFF
- | - | TRBJ2-5 | TRBV27 | TGTGCCAGCAGTCAAAGGGACACCGGGGGTGAGACCCAGTACTTC | CASSQRDTGGETQYF
- | TRBD2 | TRBJ2-3 | TRBV5-8 | TGTGCCAGCAGCCAGGGACGGGGGGGCGGCACAGATACGCAGTATTTT | CASSQGRGGGTDTQYF
once | TRBD1 | TRBJ2-3 | TRBV28 | TGTGCCAGCAGTTTTCCGACAGGGGGAGGCACAGATACGCAGTATTTT | CASSFPTGGGTDTQYF
- | - | TRBJ2-3 | TRBV30 | TGTGCCTGGAGTGTACGACGGGGGCGTGATACGCAGTATTTT | CAWSVRRGRDTQYF
- | TRBD1 | TRBJ1-5 | TRBV2 | TGTGCCAGCAGTGATGCAGGGGGTAGCAATCAGCCCCAGCATTTT | CASSDAGGSNQPQHF
- | TRBD1 | TRBJ1-1 | TRBV6-9 | TGTGCCAGCAGGCCGGGACAGTTGAACACTGAAGCTTTCTTT | CASRPGQLNTEAFF
- | TRBD2 | TRBJ2-1 | TRBV5-1 | TGCGCCAGCAGAAAGCGGGGGGGATACAATGAGCAGTTCTTC | CASRKRGGYNEQFF
- | - | TRBJ2-1 | TRBV7-3 | TGTGCCAGCAGCCTCCAGCCTACTACATACAATGAGCAGTTCTTC | CASSLQPTTYNEQFF
- | - | TRBJ2-7 | TRBV9 | TGTGCCAGCAGCCCGAGTCGGACGGCCGAGGCTTGGGGCGAGCAGTACTTC | CASSPSRTAEAWGEQYF
- | TRBD1 | TRBJ1-4 | TRBV28 | TGTGCCAGCAGTCCAGGACAGGGAGGTAATGAAAAACTGTTTTTT | CASSPGQGGNEKLFF
- | TRBD2 | TRBJ2-3 | TRBV5-1 | TGCGCCAGCAGCTCGCTGTCGCTAGCGGGGGGTACTGTAGATACGCAGTATTTT | CASSSLSLAGGTVDTQYF
- | - | TRBJ2-1 | TRBV7-3 | TGTGCCAGCAGCACGCCCGGAGGTGTGCAGTTCTTC | CASSTPGGVQFF
- | - | TRBJ2-7 | TRBV2 | TGTGCCAGCCAATTGGGAGTGGCCTCCTACGAGCAGTACTTC | CASQLGVASYEQYF
- | TRBD1 | TRBJ1-5 | TRBV4-1 | TGCGCCAGCAGCACCCGGACAGGGCAGGAAAGTTATAGCAATCAGCCCCAGCATTTT | CASSTRTGQESYSNQPQHF
- | TRBD1 | TRBJ1-4 | TRBV28 | TGTGCCAGCAGCCCCCCTACAGGGGGGGAAGCTGAAAAACTGTTTTTT | CASSPPTGGEAEKLFF
- | TRBD2 | TRBJ2-1 | TRBV19 | TGTGCCAGTAGTCTGAGCGGGGTACGCTACAATGAGCAGTTCTTC | CASSLSGVRYNEQFF
- | - | TRBJ1-5 | TRBV5-6 | TGTGCCAGCAGCTGGGGTAGGGCAGGTCAGCCCCAGCATTTT | CASSWGRAGQPQHF
- | - | TRBJ2-5 | TRBV11-2 | TGTGCCAGCAGCGGCACAGGTGGGGGAGGGACCCAGTACTTC | CASSGTGGGGTQYF
- | TRBD1 | TRBJ2-5 | TRBV5-4 | TGTGCCAGCAGCACGACAGGGCGACAAGAGACCCAGTACTTC | CASSTTGRQETQYF
- | - | TRBJ1-2 | TRBV28 | TGTGCCAGCAGTGTTAACTATGGCTACACCTTC | CASSVNYGYTF
once | - | TRBJ1-1 | TRBV5-8 | TGTGCCAGCAGCTTTTCCAGAAACACTGAAGCTTTCTTT | CASSFSRNTEAFF
- | TRBD1 | TRBJ2-2 | TRBV6-5 | TGTGCCAGCAGTTACCCTCGGACAGGGGGGGCCGGGGAGCTGTTTTTT | CASSYPRTGGAGELFF
- | - | TRBJ1-4 | TRBV28 | TGTGCCAGTGGGGCTAGATCCGTTAATGAAAAACTGTTTTTT | CASGARSVNEKLFF
- | - | TRBJ2-1 | TRBV6-1 | TGTGCCATCAGTGGGTATAGTAAGGGACAAGTGGTTTACAATGAGCAGTTCTTC | CAISGYSKGQVVYNEQFF
- | - | TRBJ2-7 | TRBV7-6 | TGTGCCAGCAGCTTTGGGAGGGGGGGGTCCTACGAGCAGTACTTC | CASSFGRGGSYEQYF
- | - | TRBJ2-5 | TRBV14 | TGTGCCAGCAGCTTCTCTCCAGGGTCCCAAGAGACCCAGTACTTC | CASSFSPGSQETQYF
- | - | TRBJ2-3 | TRBV5-1 | TGCGCCAGCAGCTCAGCAGAGATCACAGATACGCAGTATTTT | CASSSAEITDTQYF
- | TRBD1 | TRBJ1-2 | TRBV6-6 | TGTGCCAGCACCCGGACAGGGGGTGATGGCTACACCTTC | CASTRTGGDGYTF
once | - | TRBJ2-1 | TRBV6-1 | TGTGCCAGCAGTGACGCCGGACTCCCCACTCGGTTCTTC | CASSDAGLPTRFF
- | - | TRBJ1-5 | TRBV19 | TGTGCCAGTAGTATGACGGGGGGTTATCAGCCCCAGCATTTT | CASSMTGGYQPQHF
- | - | TRBJ2-3 | TRBV7-2 | TGTGCCAGCAGCCTAGACCGAGGGTTCGGGACGCAGTATTTT | CASSLDRGFGTQYF